This T cell receptor beta chain was captured by sequencing in a study of CD8 T cells in ankylosing spondylitis. Overall study findings and caveats: Matched ankylosing spondylitis synovial fluid reportedly showed significant enrichment of disease-linked clones. CD8+ disease-linked clones were present at relatively low frequencies in blood. A TCR beta motif made of about eight highly homologous variants seemed typical of ankylosing spondylitis blood.

The germline CDR1 and CDR2 sequences are DFQATT and SNEGSKA (reference sequence). V was shortened by 2 bases and J by 3 bases, with 8 bases between the two germline ends. The CDR3 loop spans 13 amino acids. The table lists this clonotype with a few counts. Its cognate antigen is unknown. TCRdb fed the 5' RACE reads into MiXCR, producing one record per CDR3 protein. This table has about 540,000 distinct CDR3 sequences, more than 9.5% appearing once. The sequenced material came from blood, either unsorted or a sorted T cell fraction (not recorded which). The V and J genes are TRBV20-1 and TRBJ2-1; D tentatively reads TRBD1 or TRBD2 (5 bases each). This TCR came from a male donor with ankylosing spondylitis. CDR3 nucleotide sequence: TGCAGTGCTAGAAGGGACGTCTACAATGAGCAGTTCTTC. Translated: CSARRDVYNEQFF.